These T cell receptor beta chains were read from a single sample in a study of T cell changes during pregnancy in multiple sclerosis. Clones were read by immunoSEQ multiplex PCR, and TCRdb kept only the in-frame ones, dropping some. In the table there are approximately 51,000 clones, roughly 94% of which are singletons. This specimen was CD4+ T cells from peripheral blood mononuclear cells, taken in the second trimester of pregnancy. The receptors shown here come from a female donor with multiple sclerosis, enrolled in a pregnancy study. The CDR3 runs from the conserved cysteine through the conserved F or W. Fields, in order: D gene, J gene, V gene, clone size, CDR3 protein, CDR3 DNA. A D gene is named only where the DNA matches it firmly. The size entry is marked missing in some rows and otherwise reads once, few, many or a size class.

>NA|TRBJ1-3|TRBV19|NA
CASTTMIGLPGNTIYF
TGTGCCAGTACTACTATGATCGGACTGCCTGGAAACACCATATATTTT
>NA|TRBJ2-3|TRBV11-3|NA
CASSLEGEDTQYF
TGTGCCAGCAGCTTAGAGGGAGAGGATACGCAGTATTTT
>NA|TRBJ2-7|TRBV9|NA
CASSVGAEPYEQYF
TGTGCCAGCAGCGTAGGGGCAGAGCCCTACGAGCAGTACTTC
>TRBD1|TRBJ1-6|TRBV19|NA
CASSIMWTGDSPLHF
TGTGCCAGTAGTATAATGTGGACAGGGGACTCACCCCTCCACTTT
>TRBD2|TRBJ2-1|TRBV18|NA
CASSSRSGGAYNEQFF
TGTGCCAGCTCATCAAGGTCCGGGGGGGCTTACAATGAGCAGTTCTTC
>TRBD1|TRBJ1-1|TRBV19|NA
CASSPTQDRGLNTEAFF
TGTGCCAGTAGTCCCACCCAGGACAGGGGGCTGAACACTGAAGCTTTCTTT
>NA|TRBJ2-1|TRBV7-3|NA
CASSLGGGPPYNEQFF
TGTGCCAGCAGCTTAGGGGGCGGGCCTCCTTACAATGAGCAGTTCTTC
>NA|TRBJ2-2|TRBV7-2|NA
CASSPERRTNTGELFF
TGTGCCAGCAGCCCCGAGCGGCGGACGAACACCGGGGAGCTGTTTTTT
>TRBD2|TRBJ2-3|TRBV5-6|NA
CASSLKGTSGGTDTQYF
TGTGCCAGCAGCTTGAAAGGGACTAGCGGGGGGACAGATACGCAGTATTTT
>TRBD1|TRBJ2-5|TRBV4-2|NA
CASSQGGQGITETQYF
TGTGCCAGCAGCCAAGGGGGACAGGGGATCACGGAGACCCAGTACTTC
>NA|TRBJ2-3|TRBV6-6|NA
CASSRRVGSDTQYF
TGTGCCAGCAGTCGGCGGGTCGGGAGCGATACGCAGTATTTT
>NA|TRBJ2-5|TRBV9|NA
CASSVGQLPRETQYF
TGTGCCAGCAGCGTAGGTCAGCTTCCTAGGGAGACCCAGTACTTC
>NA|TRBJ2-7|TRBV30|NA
CAWSLGTGPRYEQYF
TGTGCCTGGAGTTTGGGGACTGGGCCCCGATACGAGCAGTACTTC
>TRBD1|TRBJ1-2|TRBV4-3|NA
CASSQDRGNYGYTF
TGCGCCAGCAGCCAGGACAGGGGGAACTATGGCTACACCTTC
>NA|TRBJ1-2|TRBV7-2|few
CASSLPTGQNSGYTF
TGTGCCAGCAGCTTACCCACTGGACAGAATTCTGGCTACACCTTC
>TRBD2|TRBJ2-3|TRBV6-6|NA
CASSYGGGVGDTQYF
TGTGCCAGCAGTTACGGCGGGGGGGTGGGAGATACGCAGTATTTT
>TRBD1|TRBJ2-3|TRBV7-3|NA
CASSLLRPGGADTQYF
TGTGCCAGCAGCTTACTCCGGCCAGGGGGCGCAGATACGCAGTATTTT
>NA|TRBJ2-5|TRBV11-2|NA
CASSLDRETQYF
TGTGCCAGCAGCTTAGATCGAGAGACCCAGTACTTC
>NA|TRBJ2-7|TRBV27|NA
CASSSNLLAFQDEQYF
TGTGCCAGCAGTTCAAACCTACTAGCTTTCCAGGACGAGCAGTACTTC
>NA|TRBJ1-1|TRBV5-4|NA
CASSSVLQTEAFF
TGTGCCAGCAGCTCCGTACTTCAAACTGAAGCTTTCTTT
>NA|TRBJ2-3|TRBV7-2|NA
CASSPLQRSFTDTQYF
TGTGCCAGCAGCCCCCTGCAGCGGAGTTTCACAGATACGCAGTATTTT
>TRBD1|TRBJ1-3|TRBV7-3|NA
CASSSTGVSGNTIYF
TGTGCCAGCAGCTCTACAGGGGTCTCTGGAAACACCATATATTTT
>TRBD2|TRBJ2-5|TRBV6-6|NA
CASRAGAGETQYF
TGTGCCAGCAGAGCGGGGGCTGGTGAGACCCAGTACTTC
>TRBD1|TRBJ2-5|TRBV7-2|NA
CASQGGTGGAWETQYF
TGTGCCAGCCAGGGCGGGACAGGGGGCGCGTGGGAGACCCAGTACTTC
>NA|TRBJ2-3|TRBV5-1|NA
CASSSGSGGPTDTQYF
TGCGCCAGCAGCTCGGGCTCCGGGGGGCCCACAGATACGCAGTATTTT
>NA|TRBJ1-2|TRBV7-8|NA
CASSSREGFYGYTF
TGTGCCAGCAGCTCCCGAGAGGGCTTCTATGGCTACACCTTC
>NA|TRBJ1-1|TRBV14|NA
CASSQSQWWNTEAFF
TGTGCCAGCAGCCAGTCCCAGTGGTGGAACACTGAAGCTTTCTTT
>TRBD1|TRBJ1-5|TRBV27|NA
CASSLGLEAGGLNQPQHF
TGTGCCAGCAGTTTAGGTTTGGAGGCAGGGGGGCTCAATCAGCCCCAGCATTTT
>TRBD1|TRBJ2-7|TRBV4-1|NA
CASSPEQGASRYEQYF
TGCGCCAGCAGCCCAGAGCAGGGGGCCTCCCGCTACGAGCAGTACTTC
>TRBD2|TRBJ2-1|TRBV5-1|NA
CASSWAGGGRYNEQFF
TGCGCCAGCAGCTGGGCGGGCGGGGGGCGCTACAATGAGCAGTTCTTC
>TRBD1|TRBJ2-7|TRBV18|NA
CASSPGTGPYEQYF
TGTGCCAGCTCACCAGGGACAGGGCCCTACGAGCAGTACTTC
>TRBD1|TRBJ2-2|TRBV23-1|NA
CASSQLGGDRANTGELFF
TGCGCCAGCAGTCAGTTGGGTGGGGACAGAGCGAACACCGGGGAGCTGTTTTTT
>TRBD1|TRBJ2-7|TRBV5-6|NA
CASSAGQVYEQYF
TGTGCCAGCAGCGCGGGACAGGTCTACGAGCAGTACTTC
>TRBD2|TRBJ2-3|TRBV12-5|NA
CASGLSLRTSGGAGSDTQYF
TGTGCTAGTGGTTTGTCACTAAGGACTAGCGGGGGGGCAGGGTCAGATACGCAGTATTTT
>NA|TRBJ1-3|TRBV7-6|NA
CASSLAAASSGNTIYF
TGTGCCAGCAGCTTAGCGGCGGCCAGCTCTGGAAACACCATATATTTT